These 21 T cell receptor beta chains were sequenced from one sample in a study of blood T cell repertoires in COVID-19. Generated by immunoSEQ multiplex PCR, the TCRdb table keeps only in-frame clones and is missing some. Here the sample spans around 140,000 clones, about 90% being singletons. What was sequenced was peripheral blood. These receptors were taken from a woman aged 45-65 years with acute or convalescent COVID-19.

The V gene is TRBV7-8, the J gene TRBJ2-2; D is unresolved. This CDR3 is built from 15 residues. CDR1 and CDR2 from the germline V gene are SGHVS and FQNEAQ. V was shortened by 0 bases and J by 13 bases, with 18 bases between the two germline ends. The DNA for the CDR3 is TGTGCCAGCAGCTTAGCGCGCCCTGATAGTGGTGCGCTGTTTTTT. It encodes CASSLARPDSGALFF.

The rearrangement links TRBV27 to TRBJ2-7; possibly TRBD2 for D (6 bases). Germline CDR1 reads MNHEY; CDR2 reads SMNVEV (reference sequence). The length of the CDR3 is 16 residues. V lost 3 bases and J 2 bases, leaving 17 bases between the germline ends. CDR3 sequence reads: CASSLSAGRLPYEQYF. CDR3 in DNA: TGTGCCAGCAGTTTGTCGGCAGGGAGGCTCCCCTACGAGCAGTACTTC.

The V call is TRBV4-1, the J call TRBJ1-2; the D is unclear. This CDR3 has 14 residues. V lost 1 base to trimming and J lost 3 bases, with 9 bases between them. Germline V CDR1 and CDR2: MGHRA, YSYEKL. The CDR3 bases are TGCGCCAGCAGCCAAGGAGGGATATACTATGGCTACACCTTC. Its translation is CASSQGGIYYGYTF.

This clone turned up a few times. V usage is TRBV5-1 and J usage is TRBJ1-1, with a weak D call TRBD1 (6 bases). Germline loops: CDR1 SGHRS, CDR2 YFSETQ. CDR3 size: 13 residues. Trimming shortened V by 6 bases and J by 4 bases, and 13 bases separated the two germline ends. CDR3 nucleotide sequence: TGCGCCAGCAATACAGGGTTGGGCACTGAAGCTTTCTTT. This codes for CASNTGLGTEAFF.

The chain recombines TRBV9 with TRBJ2-1; 10 bases match TRBD2. The CDR3 runs 16 residues. With V trimmed by 0 bases and J by 3 bases, 3 bases remained unmatched. CDR1 is SGDLS and CDR2 is YYNGEE in the germline V gene. DNA of the CDR3: TGTGCCAGCAGCGTAGCGTCTAGCGGGGGCTACAATGAGCAGTTCTTC. Encoded protein: CASSVASSGGYNEQFF.

This chain joins TRBV11-2 and TRBJ1-4, with TRBD1 identical over 7 bases. The germline V gene encodes CDR1 SGHAT and CDR2 FQNNGV. Losses at the gene ends were 4 bases for V and 6 bases for J; bases not matched to a gene: 8. This CDR3 has 15 amino acids. CDR3 in DNA: TGTGCCAGCAGCTGGTCGGGACAGTCCCATGAAAAACTGTTTTTT. Protein product: CASSWSGQSHEKLFF.

This chain joins TRBV24-1 and TRBJ1-6; 9 nucleotides align to TRBD1. CDR3 length equals 15 residues. V dropped 7 bases and J dropped 9; count of bases not matched to a gene: 9. Germline CDR1 KGHDR, CDR2 SFDVKD. This CDR3 is CATSPGQGESSPLHF. Written as DNA, the CDR3 is TGTGCCACCAGCCCGGGACAGGGCGAGAGTTCACCCCTCCACTTT.

The V gene is TRBV24-1, the J gene TRBJ1-1; D gene ambiguous. Germline assignment: CDR1 KGHDR and CDR2 SFDVKD. The ends were cut back, 3 bases at V and 4 bases at J, with 8 bases in the middle. CDR3 size: 13 residues. The CDR3 region has the DNA TGTGCCACCAGTGATCAACGAGTCACTGAAGCTTTCTTT. This sequence encodes CATSDQRVTEAFF.

This rearrangement joins TRBV5-1 to TRBJ1-2; 7 nucleotides line up with TRBD1. Germline V gene data show CDR1 as SGHRS and CDR2 as YFSETQ. Trimming cost V 3 bases and J 3 bases; bases outside gene matches: 2. The CDR3 totals 13 residues. CDR3 amino acids: CASSSGTDYGYTF. The CDR3 coding sequence is TGCGCCAGCAGCTCCGGGACAGACTATGGCTACACCTTC.

The gene calls are TRBV6-4 and TRBJ1-1; the match to TRBD1 covers 9 bases. The CDR3 consists of 13 residues. Germline V gene sequence: CDR1 MRHNA, CDR2 SNTAGT. Trimming took 6 bases from V and 4 from J; bases not matched to a gene: 3. The CDR3 sequence: CASRTGQGTEAFF. Written as DNA, the CDR3 is TGTGCCAGCAGGACGGGACAGGGCACTGAAGCTTTCTTT.

The V call is TRBV7-9, the J call TRBJ1-6; 8 nucleotides line up with TRBD1. The J segment lost 7 bases and the V segment lost 5 bases, leaving 10 bases of the junction unmatched. The germline gives CDR1 SEHNR, CDR2 FQNEAQ (reference sequence). The CDR3 spans 16 residues. CDR3 region: CASSPGTGEANSPLHF. The CDR3 DNA follows: TGTGCCAGCAGCCCCGGGACAGGCGAAGCGAATTCACCCCTCCACTTT.

The rearrangement links TRBV5-8 to TRBJ2-3; 8 bases fit TRBD2. J gave up 11 bases and V 4 bases, and 9 bases lay outside the gene matches. The CDR3 runs to 13 residues. Germline lookup yields CDR1 SGHTS and CDR2 YDEGEE. CDR3 sequence reads: CASSRGREDLQYF. CDR3 coding DNA: TGTGCCAGCAGCCGCGGGCGGGAGGACTTGCAGTATTTT.

V gene TRBV28 combines with J gene TRBJ2-4; no firm D call. Germline-derived CDR1 and CDR2 are MDHEN and SYDVKM. V was pared by 5 bases and J by 0 bases, with 14 bases between. CDR3 length equals 16 residues. Here the CDR3 reads CASSPRVFGAKNIQYF. For the CDR3, the DNA is TGTGCCAGCAGTCCACGGGTTTTCGGAGCCAAAAACATTCAGTACTTC.

The chain carries TRBV2 and TRBJ2-7, with 9 bases that match TRBD1. The CDR3 is 18 residues long. V shed 7 bases and J 4 bases; nucleotides not matched to a gene: 20. Germline lookup yields CDR1 SNHLY and CDR2 FYNNEI. The CDR3 DNA reads TGTGCCAGCACCTCAGAGCCGGGACAGGGACATGAAAGGTACGAGCAGTACTTC. It specifies CASTSEPGQGHERYEQYF.

The V and J genes are TRBV3-1 (or the pseudogene TRBV3-2) and TRBJ2-2, with D possibly being TRBD1 (6 bases). Trimming stripped 6 bases from V and 0 bases from J, with 14 bases between. Germline V lookup: CDR1 LGHDT, CDR2 YNNKEL (reference sequence). The CDR3 covers 16 residues. CDR3 coding DNA: TGTGCCAGCAGTACCCACGGGACAACGAACACCGGGGAGCTGTTTTTT. Residues: CASSTHGTTNTGELFF.

V gene TRBV20-1 combines with J gene TRBJ1-3, with 7 bases identical to TRBD1. Trimming at V came to 3 bases and at J to 0 bases, leaving 11 bases not matched to a gene. Germline-derived CDR1 and CDR2 are DFQATT and SNEGSKA (reference sequence). The CDR3 contains 17 residues. The CDR3 DNA sequence: TGCAGTGCTAGTCAGGGGGACCCTTTCGGCTCTGGAAACACCATATATTTT. The encoded protein is CSASQGDPFGSGNTIYF.

V and J are TRBV19 and TRBJ2-7, with D perhaps matching TRBD1 (6 bases). V lost 6 bases to trimming and J lost 2 bases, with 20 bases between them. Per the germline V gene, CDR1 is LNHDA and CDR2 is SQIVND (reference sequence). The CDR3 runs 16 residues. The chain's CDR3 is CASSRDLVTGTYEQYF. The CDR3 DNA sequence: TGTGCCAGTAGCCGTGACCTGGTGACAGGTACCTACGAGCAGTACTTC.

The genes are TRBV21-1 and TRBJ1-1; whether TRBD1, the table's D call, matches the DNA was not checked. TRBV21-1 is given as a pseudogene. This CDR3 region has 13 residues. This CDR3 reads CASSRTGDTEAFF. The CDR3 DNA follows: TGTGCCAGCAGCCGGACAGGGGACACTGAAGCTTTCTTT.

This clone occurred a few times. V usage is TRBV5-1 and J usage is TRBJ2-1; maybe TRBD1 (5 bases). CDR1 and CDR2 (germline): SGHRS, YFSETQ. The CDR3 extends over 14 amino acids. V was clipped by 2 bases and J by 7 bases, with 13 bases between them. The CDR3 nucleotides read TGCGCCAGCAGCTTAAGGGGATCGGATAATGAGCAGTTCTTC. Its translation is CASSLRGSDNEQFF.

The chain is built from TRBV5-1 and TRBJ1-4, with D perhaps matching TRBD1 (5 bases). The CDR3 length is 15 residues. Trimming pared 0 bases from V and 8 bases from J, leaving 14 bases between. Germline-derived CDR1 and CDR2 are SGHRS and YFSETQ. CDR3 sequence (DNA): TGCGCCAGCAGCTTGGCCGCAGGGTTGGGGGAAAAACTGTTTTTT. Encoded protein: CASSLAAGLGEKLFF.

V usage is TRBV9 and J usage is TRBJ2-7, with 9 bases matching TRBD2. Germline V CDR1 and CDR2: SGDLS, YYNGEE. The CDR3 length is 14 residues. V gave up 0 bases and J gave up 2 bases; unmatched junction bases: 0. The CDR3 sequence: CASSVGGRAYEQYF. The CDR3 DNA follows: TGTGCCAGCAGCGTAGGCGGGAGGGCCTACGAGCAGTACTTC.